This T cell receptor (beta chain) was documented in a study of T cell clonality in common variable immunodeficiency. Study observations and caveats: TCRbeta clonality was increased in CVID versus healthy controls. Patient heterogeneity in the CVID cohort limited correlations between repertoire features and clinical complications. What drives increased CVID clonality needs T cell subpopulation sequencing.

Equal genomic DNA amounts from CVID and control samples were sequenced. Sequencing was performed with immunoSEQ multiplex PCR; in TCRdb, only in-frame clones are kept and a portion is missing. The table lists about 45,000 clones, with no singletons. Ten or more counts support this clone. Its cognate antigen is unknown. This clonotype originated in a person aged 18-69 years in good health. The sample was peripheral blood mononuclear cells.

CDR3 loop: CASSVGRGNEQFF. The DNA read from the CDR3 is TGTGCCAGCAGCGTAGGCAGGGGGAATGAG. This chain links TRBV9 with TRBJ2-1; TRBD1 aligns across 7 bases. The CDR3 end falls 3 residues outside the read, so it is completed with the germline J gene. The length of the CDR3 is 13 residues. CDR1 is SGDLS and CDR2 is YYNGEE in the germline V gene. J was trimmed by 7 bases and V by 0 bases; bases with no gene match: 1. The full variable domain, rest sourced from reference TRBV9 and TRBJ2-1, is DSGVTQTPKHLITATGQRVTLRCSPRSGDLSVYWYQQSLDQGLQFLIQYYNGEERAKGNILERFSAQQFPDLHSELNLSSLELGDSALYFCASSVGRGNEQFFGPGTRLTVL.